These 14 T cell receptor beta chains were all obtained from the same sample, sequenced in a study of T cells in Graves' hyperthyroidism and ophthalmopathy. Regions amplified from RNA transcripts were the TCR beta CDR3 regions. Using the HTBI primer set, a first-round RT-PCR was run on the TCR CDR3. TCRdb reprocessed the multiplex PCR reads with MiXCR, giving one entry per CDR3 protein. The data hold around 400,000 distinct CDR3 sequences, with 15% to 17% observed a single time. What was sequenced was blood. All receptors derive from a woman aged 18-35 years with Graves' hyperthyroidism that later progressed to Graves' ophthalmopathy.

The chain has TRBV7-9 and TRBJ2-1; TRBD2 matches at 10 bases. Per the germline V gene, CDR1 is SEHNR and CDR2 is FQNEAQ (reference sequence). V lost 5 bases, J lost 7 bases, and 8 bases stayed unmatched. The CDR3 is 15 residues long. The DNA of the CDR3 is TGTGCCAGCAGCCGGAGCGGGAGGGCCGAGAATGAGCAGTTCTTC. It is translated as CASSRSGRAENEQFF.

The sample holds many counts of this clonotype. The chain has TRBV28 and TRBJ2-5, with D maybe TRBD2 (6 bases). CDR1 MDHEN and CDR2 SYDVKM come from the germline V gene. The V and J ends lost 11 bases and 4 bases respectively, with 14 bases between them. The CDR3 loop spans 12 amino acids. The CDR3 nucleotides are TGTGCCTCTAGGGGAGCGGGAGAGACCCAGTACTTC. It yields the protein CASRGAGETQYF.

This clonotype appeared many times. The gene calls are TRBV13 and TRBJ2-7; TRBD1 matches at 10 bases. V shed 5 bases, J shed 6 bases, and the junction held 10 bases outside the gene matches. Germline V gene data show CDR1 as PRHDT and CDR2 as FYEKMQ (reference sequence). CDR3 size: 15 residues. CDR3 loop: CASSPRQGAHREQYF. CDR3 in DNA: TGTGCCAGCAGCCCCCGACAGGGGGCCCACCGCGAGCAGTACTTC.

There are many counts of this clonotype. This chain connects TRBV3-1 to TRBJ2-2; TRBD1 matches 7 bases. The J segment lost 6 bases and the V segment lost 4 bases, leaving 2 bases of the junction unmatched. CDR3 length equals 13 residues. Germline V lookup: CDR1 LGHDT, CDR2 YNNKEL (reference sequence). CDR3 region: CASSRQGAGELFF. The DNA for the CDR3 is TGTGCCAGCAGCCGACAGGGAGCCGGGGAGCTGTTTTTT. The whole variable domain, remainder taken from reference TRBV3-1 and TRBJ2-2, is DTAVSQTPKYLVTQMGNDKSIKCEQNLGHDTMYWYKQDSKKFLKIMFSYNNKELIINETVPNRFSPKSPDKAHLNLHINSLELGDSAVYFCASSRQGAGELFFGEGSRLTVL.

This clonotype was seen many times. This chain uses TRBV29-1 with TRBJ2-3; weak D call: TRBD2 (6 bases). V was cut by 6 bases and J by 4 bases, with 20 bases left in between. From germline, CDR1 is SQVTM and CDR2 ANQGSEA. The length of the CDR3 is 15 residues. As DNA, the CDR3 is TGCAGCGTCGAATCTAGCGTCTGGCAGGCAGATACGCAGTATTTT. Amino acid sequence: CSVESSVWQADTQYF.

This clonotype was counted between two and nine times. A much larger clone lies one base from this, so it may be a read error. The gene calls are TRBV28 and TRBJ1-2; 8 bases align to TRBD1. The CDR3 loop spans 13 amino acids. Germline CDR1 is MDHEN and CDR2 is SYDVKM. V shed 8 bases and J 10 bases; nucleotides not matched to a gene: 12. The CDR3 DNA reads TGTGCCAGCGGCCCCGGGACAGGCTCGGACTACACCTTC. It specifies CASGPGTGSDYTF.

In this sample, this clonotype turned up a few times. The chain is built from TRBV7-6 and TRBJ2-2; D may be TRBD1 (5 bases). This CDR3 contains 12 residues. Germline V CDR1 and CDR2: SGHVS, FNYEAQ. The ends were cut back, 5 bases at V and 8 bases at J, with 9 bases in the middle. This CDR3 is CASSPDRGELFF. The CDR3 bases are TGTGCCAGCAGCCCCGACAGAGGGGAGCTGTTTTTT.

This clonotype was seen ten or more times. The V gene is TRBV13, the J gene TRBJ1-1, with D unresolved. Germline loops: CDR1 PRHDT, CDR2 FYEKMQ (reference sequence). Trimming shortened V by 1 base and J by 0 bases, and 9 bases separated the two germline ends. The CDR3 contains 15 residues. The CDR3 coding sequence is TGTGCCAGCAGCTTAGTGGGAGCAATGAACACTGAAGCTTTCTTT. This codes for CASSLVGAMNTEAFF. The full variable domain, with the rest looked up from reference TRBV13 and TRBJ1-1, is AAGVIQSPRHLIKEKRETATLKCYPIPRHDTVYWYQQGPGQDPQFLISFYEKMQSDKGSIPDRFSAQQFSDYHSELNMSSLELGDSALYFCASSLVGAMNTEAFFGQGTRLTVV.

The chain joins TRBV5-6 to TRBJ1-4; tentative D call: TRBD1 (5 bases). The germline CDR1 and CDR2 sequences are SGHDT and YYEEEE. V shed 3 bases and J shed 1 base, with 10 bases lying between them. CDR3 size: 15 residues. CDR3 in amino acids: CASSSDQGTNEKLFF. The CDR3 DNA is TGTGCCAGCAGCTCGGATCAGGGAACTAATGAAAAACTGTTTTTT.

This clonotype was recorded many times. This sequence joins TRBV2 and TRBJ1-6; TRBD1 aligns across 7 bases. CDR1 is SNHLY and CDR2 is FYNNEI in the germline V gene. CDR3 length: 14 residues. The V and J ends lost 6 bases and 7 bases, in that order; junction bases with no gene match: 6. The CDR3 sequence: CASRPGTVNSPLHF. In DNA form, the CDR3 reads TGTGCCAGCAGACCCGGGACAGTGAATTCACCCCTCCACTTT.

This clonotype was seen more than once but under ten times. The gene calls are TRBV6-5 and TRBJ2-1; 9 nucleotides match TRBD1. The CDR3 sequence is 16 residues long. The germline CDR1 and CDR2 sequences are MNHEY and SVGAGI. Unmatched junction bases numbered 4, after V lost 0 bases and J lost 4 bases. CDR3 amino acids: CASSYSWTGAYNEQFF. The DNA of the CDR3 is TGTGCCAGCAGTTACTCGTGGACAGGGGCTTACAATGAGCAGTTCTTC.

With respect to this clonotype: This may come from a read error, since a much larger clone is one base off. CDR3 loop: CSAREGPYEQYF. The CDR3 DNA reads TGCAGTGCTAGAGAGGGCCCCTACGAGCAGTACTTC. The chain employs TRBV20-1 and TRBJ2-7; no reliable D call. This CDR3 contains 12 residues. Germline CDR1 reads DFQATT; CDR2 reads SNEGSKA (reference sequence). Between the trimmed V and J ends, which lost 0 bases and 2 bases, there was a span of 5 bases.

The rearrangement links TRBV5-8 to TRBJ2-3; possibly TRBD2 for D (5 bases). Trimming cost V 3 bases and J 11 bases, with 13 bases left between them. The CDR3 runs to 12 residues. Germline CDR1 is SGHTS and CDR2 is YDEGEE. The CDR3, as DNA: TGTGCCAGCAGCTCCGGGATTACGGGGCAGTATTTT. This translates into CASSSGITGQYF.

There are a few counts of this clonotype. The chain carries TRBV7-8 and TRBJ2-3, with no clear D. V was cut by 2 bases and J by 1 base, with 10 bases left in between. Germline V lookup: CDR1 SGHVS, CDR2 FQNEAQ. This CDR3 region has 15 residues. CDR3 in amino acids: CASSLNNQRTDTQYF. CDR3 coding DNA: TGTGCCAGCAGCTTAAACAACCAACGCACAGATACGCAGTATTTT.